This is a list of T cell receptor beta chains from one sample in a study of regulatory T cells in long-lasting Graves disease. TCRdb called the multiplex PCR reads again in MiXCR, with one record for every CDR3 protein. The sample consists of over 400,000 distinct CDR3 sequences, 14% of them appearing once. These same data were also listed under a study on T cells in Graves' hyperthyroidism and ophthalmopathy.

Here the sequenced sample was peripheral blood mononuclear cells (PBMCs), taken at new diagnosis, from a patient treated with antithyroid drugs. These receptor sequences come from a woman aged 45 to 65 with Graves disease. The CDR3 runs from the conserved cysteine through the conserved F or W. Fields, in order: CDR3 protein, CDR3 DNA, clone size, J gene, V gene, D gene. The D gene is left open where the match is weak. The size of a clone is reported for some rows only, either as once, few or many, or as a class for expanded clones.

CDR3 protein: CASSELRNTGELFF; CDR3 DNA: TGTGCCAGCAGTGAATTGCGGAACACCGGGGAGCTGTTTTTT; clone size: few; J gene: TRBJ2-2; V gene: TRBV6-1; D gene: -
CDR3 protein: CASSTTRHPNGYTF; CDR3 DNA: TGTGCCAGCAGTACCACACGGCACCCGAATGGCTACACCTTC; clone size: few; J gene: TRBJ1-2; V gene: TRBV28; D gene: -
CDR3 protein: CASSLVVGTDTQYF; CDR3 DNA: TGTGCCAGCAGCTTAGTTGTGGGCACAGATACGCAGTATTTT; clone size: many; J gene: TRBJ2-3; V gene: TRBV7-8; D gene: -
CDR3 protein: CASSSRTGIHNEQFF; CDR3 DNA: TGTGCCAGCAGCTCCCGGACAGGGATACACAATGAGCAGTTCTTC; clone size: many; J gene: TRBJ2-1; V gene: TRBV13; D gene: TRBD1
CDR3 protein: CASSPDGLRPTQYF; CDR3 DNA: TGTGCCAGCAGCCCCGATGGGCTCCGGCCTACCCAGTACTTC; clone size: few; J gene: TRBJ2-5; V gene: TRBV7-2; D gene: -
CDR3 protein: CASSLERGSRGDTQYF; CDR3 DNA: TGCGCCAGCAGCTTGGAACGAGGATCTCGCGGAGATACGCAGTATTTT; clone size: many; J gene: TRBJ2-3; V gene: TRBV5-1; D gene: -
CDR3 protein: CVSSSPLAASSYNEQFF; CDR3 DNA: TGTGTCAGCAGTTCGCCCCTCGCCGCCAGCTCCTACAATGAGCAGTTCTTC; clone size: few; J gene: TRBJ2-1; V gene: TRBV27; D gene: -
CDR3 protein: CASSLGGGTGWSAQYF; CDR3 DNA: TGTGCCAGCAGCTTAGGAGGCGGGACAGGGTGGAGTGCGCAGTACTTC; clone size: many; J gene: TRBJ2-7; V gene: TRBV7-9; D gene: TRBD1
CDR3 protein: CASSLQPGLDNEQFF; CDR3 DNA: TGTGCCAGCTCACTACAACCGGGACTAGACAATGAGCAGTTCTTC; clone size: many; J gene: TRBJ2-1; V gene: TRBV18; D gene: TRBD2
CDR3 protein: CASSEGAGTSTDTQYF; CDR3 DNA: TGTGCCAGCAGTGAAGGGGCAGGGACTAGCACAGATACGCAGTATTTT; clone size: few; J gene: TRBJ2-3; V gene: TRBV25-1; D gene: -
CDR3 protein: CASSLSRPGGETQYF; CDR3 DNA: TGTGCCAGCAGTTTATCCCGACCCGGCGGAGAGACCCAGTACTTC; clone size: -; J gene: TRBJ2-5; V gene: TRBV27; D gene: -
CDR3 protein: CASSQVGGREQETQYF; CDR3 DNA: TGCGCCAGCAGCCAAGTCGGTGGGCGCGAACAAGAGACCCAGTACTTC; clone size: -; J gene: TRBJ2-5; V gene: TRBV4-1; D gene: -
CDR3 protein: CASSLIVGDEQFF; CDR3 DNA: TGCGCCAGCAGCTTGATAGTAGGCGATGAGCAGTTCTTC; clone size: many; J gene: TRBJ2-1; V gene: TRBV5-1; D gene: -
CDR3 protein: CASSSITYYTF; CDR3 DNA: TGTGCCAGCAGTTCCATAACGTACTACACCTTC; clone size: few; J gene: TRBJ1-2; V gene: TRBV28; D gene: -
CDR3 protein: CASSLLWTSRFYRGSYNEQFF; CDR3 DNA: TGTGCCAGCAGTTTATTGTGGACTAGCCGCTTCTATCGGGGGTCCTACAATGAGCAGTTCTTC; clone size: many; J gene: TRBJ2-1; V gene: TRBV27; D gene: TRBD2
CDR3 protein: CSARPTPGQNYEQYF; CDR3 DNA: TGCAGTGCTAGACCCACTCCGGGACAAAACTACGAGCAGTACTTC; clone size: many; J gene: TRBJ2-7; V gene: TRBV20-1; D gene: -
CDR3 protein: CASSSLAGGEKSQFF; CDR3 DNA: TGTGCCAGCAGTTCCCTAGCGGGAGGGGAAAAAAGTCAGTTCTTC; clone size: many; J gene: TRBJ2-1; V gene: TRBV5-6; D gene: TRBD2
CDR3 protein: CASSPDRTSGTDTQYF; CDR3 DNA: TGCGCCAGCAGCCCCGATAGGACTAGCGGCACAGATACGCAGTATTTT; clone size: few; J gene: TRBJ2-3; V gene: TRBV4-1; D gene: TRBD2
CDR3 protein: CAIRMETSTDTQYF; CDR3 DNA: TGTGCCATCAGGATGGAGACTAGCACAGATACGCAGTATTTT; clone size: few; J gene: TRBJ2-3; V gene: TRBV10-3; D gene: -
CDR3 protein: CASSLYPETGPNEKLFF; CDR3 DNA: TGTGCCAGCAGTTTATATCCCGAGACGGGACCTAATGAAAAACTGTTTTTT; clone size: many; J gene: TRBJ1-4; V gene: TRBV27; D gene: -
CDR3 protein: CASGLGAGLWNEQFF; CDR3 DNA: TGTGCCAGCGGTTTAGGCGCGGGACTGTGGAATGAGCAGTTCTTC; clone size: -; J gene: TRBJ2-1; V gene: TRBV12-3/TRBV12-4; D gene: -
CDR3 protein: CASSQGLAGGLSSYEQYF; CDR3 DNA: TGTGCCAGCAGCCAGGGACTAGCGGGGGGTCTTAGCTCCTACGAGCAGTACTTC; clone size: few; J gene: TRBJ2-7; V gene: TRBV5-5; D gene: TRBD2
CDR3 protein: CASSAPSGPYEQYF; CDR3 DNA: TGTGCCAGCAGTGCTCCTAGCGGACCCTACGAGCAGTACTTC; clone size: many; J gene: TRBJ2-7; V gene: TRBV6-1; D gene: TRBD2
CDR3 protein: CASSGLGASYNEQFF; CDR3 DNA: TGTGCCAGCAGTGGGCTGGGGGCGTCATACAATGAGCAGTTCTTC; clone size: many; J gene: TRBJ2-1; V gene: TRBV2; D gene: -
CDR3 protein: CASSKQGKSSGANVLTF; CDR3 DNA: TGTGCCAGCAGTAAGCAGGGGAAAAGCTCTGGGGCCAACGTCCTGACTTTC; clone size: many; J gene: TRBJ2-6; V gene: TRBV28; D gene: -
CDR3 protein: CASKDSGIEYEQYF; CDR3 DNA: TGTGCCAGCAAAGATAGCGGGATAGAATACGAGCAGTACTTC; clone size: -; J gene: TRBJ2-7; V gene: TRBV6-1; D gene: TRBD2
CDR3 protein: CASSWGGEYYNEQFF; CDR3 DNA: TGTGCCAGCAGCTGGGGGGGGGAGTATTACAATGAGCAGTTCTTC; clone size: many; J gene: TRBJ2-1; V gene: TRBV6-1; D gene: TRBD2
CDR3 protein: CASSLGNGQPQHF; CDR3 DNA: TGTGCCAGCAGTTTAGGGAATGGACAGCCCCAGCATTTT; clone size: many; J gene: TRBJ1-5; V gene: TRBV27; D gene: -
CDR3 protein: CASSTQGVYTEAFF; CDR3 DNA: TGTGCCAGCAGCACACAGGGCGTGTACACTGAAGCTTTCTTT; clone size: many; J gene: TRBJ1-1; V gene: TRBV12-3/TRBV12-4; D gene: -
CDR3 protein: CATSDFSEGTEHSAYNEQFF; CDR3 DNA: TGTGCCACCAGTGATTTCAGCGAGGGGACGGAGCATTCAGCCTACAATGAGCAGTTCTTC; clone size: few; J gene: TRBJ2-1; V gene: TRBV24-1; D gene: -
CDR3 protein: CASSLQGGITDTQYF; CDR3 DNA: TGTGCCAGCAGCTTGCAGGGGGGAATAACAGATACGCAGTATTTT; clone size: few; J gene: TRBJ2-3; V gene: TRBV5-6; D gene: -
CDR3 protein: CASSLRFSSGRAYEQYF; CDR3 DNA: TGTGCCAGCAGCTTAAGGTTTTCTAGCGGGCGAGCCTACGAGCAGTACTTC; clone size: -; J gene: TRBJ2-7; V gene: TRBV11-2; D gene: TRBD2
CDR3 protein: CASSFRWLAGENEQFF; CDR3 DNA: TGTGCCAGTAGTTTCCGCTGGCTAGCGGGAGAAAATGAGCAGTTCTTC; clone size: -; J gene: TRBJ2-1; V gene: TRBV19; D gene: TRBD2
CDR3 protein: CASSVVVGETQYF; CDR3 DNA: TGTGCCAGCAGCGTAGTAGTGGGAGAGACCCAGTACTTC; clone size: -; J gene: TRBJ2-5; V gene: TRBV9; D gene: -
CDR3 protein: CASSNSGRDTQYF; CDR3 DNA: TGTGCCAGCAGCAATAGCGGGAGGGATACGCAGTATTTT; clone size: many; J gene: TRBJ2-3; V gene: TRBV28; D gene: TRBD2
CDR3 protein: CASSSGQRTSYEQYF; CDR3 DNA: TGTGCCAGCAGTTCAGGACAGCGCACCTCCTACGAGCAGTACTTC; clone size: -; J gene: TRBJ2-7; V gene: TRBV28; D gene: -
CDR3 protein: CASSQTVYEQYF; CDR3 DNA: TGTGCCAGCAGCCAGACTGTCTACGAGCAGTACTTC; clone size: -; J gene: TRBJ2-7; V gene: TRBV3-1; D gene: -
CDR3 protein: CATSDYGTSGSRNEQFF; CDR3 DNA: TGTGCCACCAGTGACTATGGGACTAGCGGGAGTAGGAATGAGCAGTTCTTC; clone size: many; J gene: TRBJ2-1; V gene: TRBV24-1; D gene: TRBD2
CDR3 protein: CASSSTVSSYEQYF; CDR3 DNA: TGCGCCAGCAGCTCGACAGTGAGCTCCTACGAGCAGTACTTC; clone size: many; J gene: TRBJ2-7; V gene: TRBV5-1; D gene: -
CDR3 protein: CASRSNYNEQFF; CDR3 DNA: TGTGCCAGCAGATCAAACTACAATGAGCAGTTCTTC; clone size: many; J gene: TRBJ2-1; V gene: TRBV11-2; D gene: -
CDR3 protein: CASSLHPAGGLSYEQYF; CDR3 DNA: TGTGCCAGCAGCTTGCATCCAGCGGGAGGATTATCCTACGAGCAGTACTTC; clone size: -; J gene: TRBJ2-7; V gene: TRBV7-9; D gene: TRBD2
CDR3 protein: CASSLEGGLAGTYEQYF; CDR3 DNA: TGTGCCAGCAGCTTGGAAGGAGGGCTAGCGGGTACCTACGAGCAGTACTTC; clone size: many; J gene: TRBJ2-7; V gene: TRBV11-2; D gene: TRBD2
CDR3 protein: CASSQVSADYSNQPQHF; CDR3 DNA: TGTGCCAGCAGCCAAGTCTCGGCAGATTATAGCAATCAGCCCCAGCATTTT; clone size: many; J gene: TRBJ1-5; V gene: TRBV16; D gene: -
CDR3 protein: CASSTTGNTGELFF; CDR3 DNA: TGTGCCAGCAGCACCACAGGGAACACCGGGGAGCTGTTTTTT; clone size: few; J gene: TRBJ2-2; V gene: TRBV7-9; D gene: -
CDR3 protein: CASIRTSGSYEQYF; CDR3 DNA: TGTGCCAGCATCAGGACTAGCGGCTCCTACGAGCAGTACTTC; clone size: many; J gene: TRBJ2-7; V gene: TRBV6-1; D gene: TRBD2
CDR3 protein: CASSVPDRGGSYNEQFF; CDR3 DNA: TGTGCCAGCAGCGTGCCCGACAGAGGGGGCTCCTACAATGAGCAGTTCTTC; clone size: many; J gene: TRBJ2-1; V gene: TRBV9; D gene: -